Listed below are T cell receptor beta chains from one sample, sequenced in a study of shared clonotypes between healthy human individuals. This table comes from immunoSEQ multiplex PCR, and its TCRdb copy is limited to in-frame clones, with some not included. The sample records a few million clones, 85% to 95% being singletons. Sequencing input: naive CD8+ T cells from PBMCs. The receptors were sampled from a young man in good health. Some clones in this sample may be carry-over from other donors' samples. Each CDR3 is given with its conserved first and last residue. D genes are given only for firm matches. Part of the rows lack a size; the others show once, few, many or a class for expanded clones.

DNA	CDR3	D	J	V	size
TGTGCCAGCAGCTTACACAGGGAACCCACTGAAGCTTTCTTT	CASSLHREPTEAFF	-	TRBJ1-1	TRBV7-3	-
TGTGCCAGCAGTGTTCGGCGCCCGGCCTACGAGCAGTACTTC	CASSVRRPAYEQYF	-	TRBJ2-7	TRBV2	once
TGTGCCGGCTTGACTGGCACTGAAGCTTTCTTT	CAGLTGTEAFF	-	TRBJ1-1	TRBV19	-
TGTGCCAGCAGCTTAGCGACCGGGGAGCTGTTTTTT	CASSLATGELFF	-	TRBJ2-2	TRBV5-4	-
TGTGCCGCTAGCGGGAGTTACAATGAGCAGTTCTTC	CAASGSYNEQFF	TRBD2	TRBJ2-1	TRBV19	-
TGTGCCAGCAGCCCCTTTCGCCAGGGCAGCTACGAGCAGTACTTC	CASSPFRQGSYEQYF	-	TRBJ2-7	TRBV9	-
TGTGCCAGCTCCCGCGGCGGGAGATTTGACGAGCAGTACTTC	CASSRGGRFDEQYF	TRBD2	TRBJ2-7	TRBV27	-
TGCAGCGCCCCGTTTGGGCCTAACTATGGCTACACCTTC	CSAPFGPNYGYTF	-	TRBJ1-2	TRBV29-1	-
TGTGCCAGCAGCGCGGGACTTCAAGAGACCCAGTACTTC	CASSAGLQETQYF	-	TRBJ2-5	TRBV5-6	-
TGTGCCAGCAGTGAACTCGGGATTGCCGAGCAGTACTTC	CASSELGIAEQYF	-	TRBJ2-7	TRBV25-1	-
TGTGCCAGCAGTGACCTAGGACAATATAGCAATCAGCCCCAGCATTTT	CASSDLGQYSNQPQHF	-	TRBJ1-5	TRBV6-1	-
TGCGCCAGCAGTGGAGCGGCGAGCTCCTACAATGAGCAGTTCTTC	CASSGAASSYNEQFF	-	TRBJ2-1	TRBV5-1	-
TGTGCCAGCGGGTCGGGCAGCAATGAGCAGTTCTTC	CASGSGSNEQFF	-	TRBJ2-1	TRBV7-2	-